This T cell receptor (beta chain) was captured in a study of shared clonotypes between healthy human individuals. Study outcomes and limitations: Only blood was sampled, and tissue TCR repertoires likely differ from blood ones. What rarefaction showed was incomplete sorted-subset sequencing despite large depth.

The authors' processing: ImmunoSEQ sequences covered only the junction and lacked quality scores; filtering therefore differed. Clones were sequenced by immunoSEQ multiplex PCR, and TCRdb holds only the in-frame ones, with some missing. The DNA was the basis for D and trimming; V, J and clone size are from that table. In the table there are approximately 320,000 clones, approximately 74% of which are singletons. There are 13 residues in the CDR3. V dropped 0 bases and J dropped 12 bases, with 12 bases sitting between them. Germline lookup yields CDR1 MNHEY and CDR2 SMNVEV (reference sequence). This clone was observed at least ten times. Its target is not known.

This chain connects TRBV27 to TRBJ1-5; tentatively, D is TRBD1 (5 bases). Sequenced: memory CD4+ T cells sorted from blood. Documented subset: CD45RA-negative fraction. This receptor was taken from a man younger than 45 in good health. CDR3 residues: CASSLSFGTNQHF. As DNA, the CDR3 is TGTGCCAGCAGTTTATCCTTCGGGACTAACCAGCATTTT.